A selection of T cell receptor beta chains follows, all from one sample in a study of technical replicates of blood from several donors. Repertoires were generated with immunoSEQ multiplex PCR, while TCRdb's copy carries only in-frame clones and drops some. The repertoire holds roughly 70,000 clones, with about 94% as singletons. What was sequenced was T cells isolated from PBMCs. The source of these receptors is a human donor in good health. Each CDR3 is given with its conserved first and last residue. The D gene is left open where the match is weak. Size is stated for part of the rows, as once, few or many counts, or as a class when the clone is expanded.

v_call: TRBV5-1
clone_size: -
d_call: -
j_call: TRBJ1-2
cdr3_nt: TGCGCCAGCAGCTTGAACAGCCAGAACTATGGCTACACCTTC
cdr3_aa: CASSLNSQNYGYTF

v_call: TRBV7-8
clone_size: -
d_call: -
j_call: TRBJ1-4
cdr3_nt: TGTGCCAGCAGATCTAGTAGAACTGACTATGAAAAACTGTTTTTT
cdr3_aa: CASRSSRTDYEKLFF

v_call: TRBV11-2
clone_size: -
d_call: TRBD2
j_call: TRBJ2-7
cdr3_nt: TGTGCCAGCAGCTGGACTAGCGGCCCCCACGAGCAGTACTTC
cdr3_aa: CASSWTSGPHEQYF

v_call: TRBV5-8
clone_size: -
d_call: -
j_call: TRBJ2-7
cdr3_nt: TGTGCCAGCAGCTTGGGGTGGCACGAGCAGTACTTC
cdr3_aa: CASSLGWHEQYF

v_call: TRBV9
clone_size: -
d_call: -
j_call: TRBJ2-6
cdr3_nt: TGTGCCAGCAGCGTTCTTAGTGGGGCCAACGTCCTGACTTTC
cdr3_aa: CASSVLSGANVLTF

v_call: TRBV6-4
clone_size: -
d_call: TRBD1
j_call: TRBJ1-1
cdr3_nt: TGTGCCAGCAGACAGGGGTTTAATGCCGAAGCTTTCTTT
cdr3_aa: CASRQGFNAEAFF

v_call: TRBV2
clone_size: -
d_call: TRBD1
j_call: TRBJ2-3
cdr3_nt: TGTGCCAGCAGTGTCCCGGGACAGGGTGAGAGGCCGCAGTATTTT
cdr3_aa: CASSVPGQGERPQYF

v_call: TRBV5-1
clone_size: -
d_call: TRBD2
j_call: TRBJ2-2
cdr3_nt: TGCGCCAGCAGCGTAGGACTAGCGGGAGTATACGGGGAGCTGTTTTTT
cdr3_aa: CASSVGLAGVYGELFF

v_call: TRBV6-1
clone_size: -
d_call: -
j_call: TRBJ2-2
cdr3_nt: TGTGCCAGCAATCCCGGCGGGGAGCTGTTTTTT
cdr3_aa: CASNPGGELFF

v_call: TRBV10-3
clone_size: -
d_call: TRBD1
j_call: TRBJ1-3
cdr3_nt: TGTGCCATCAGGGAAAGGGGACAGGGAGGAAACACCATATATTTT
cdr3_aa: CAIRERGQGGNTIYF

v_call: TRBV6-6
clone_size: -
d_call: -
j_call: TRBJ2-7
cdr3_nt: TGTGCCAGCAGCCTGGGAGTCGCCTCCTACGAGCAGTACTTC
cdr3_aa: CASSLGVASYEQYF

v_call: TRBV5-1
clone_size: once
d_call: -
j_call: TRBJ1-1
cdr3_nt: TGCGCCAGCGCCTTAGGAGGGACTGAAGCTTTCTTT
cdr3_aa: CASALGGTEAFF

v_call: TRBV19
clone_size: -
d_call: TRBD1
j_call: TRBJ2-7
cdr3_nt: TGTGCCAGTAGGCGACAGGGTAGCGAGACTTCCTACGAGCAGTACTTC
cdr3_aa: CASRRQGSETSYEQYF

v_call: TRBV29-1
clone_size: -
d_call: -
j_call: TRBJ1-2
cdr3_nt: TGCAGCGTTGAATACCAGGGGTGGGGGCCTCTATATGGCTACACCTTC
cdr3_aa: CSVEYQGWGPLYGYTF

v_call: TRBV6-6
clone_size: -
d_call: TRBD2
j_call: TRBJ2-4
cdr3_nt: TGTGCCAGCAGTCCCAGCGGGAGAGGGAACATTCAGTACTTC
cdr3_aa: CASSPSGRGNIQYF

v_call: TRBV5-1
clone_size: once
d_call: -
j_call: TRBJ2-7
cdr3_nt: TGCGCCAGCAGCTCCCAGGGACACTCGAACCCCTACGAGCAGTACTTC
cdr3_aa: CASSSQGHSNPYEQYF

v_call: TRBV12-1
clone_size: -
d_call: -
j_call: TRBJ2-5
cdr3_nt: TGTGCCAGCAGTTTGGCAGTCAGGGAGACCCAGTACTTC
cdr3_aa: CASSLAVRETQYF

v_call: TRBV11-3
clone_size: once
d_call: TRBD1
j_call: TRBJ1-1
cdr3_nt: TGTGCCAGCAGCTTAGCCCCAGGGGGCACTGAAGCTTTCTTT
cdr3_aa: CASSLAPGGTEAFF

v_call: TRBV10-3
clone_size: few
d_call: -
j_call: TRBJ2-3
cdr3_nt: TGTGCCATCAGTGGGAGGGACACAGATACGCAGTATTTT
cdr3_aa: CAISGRDTDTQYF

v_call: TRBV5-1
clone_size: -
d_call: TRBD2
j_call: TRBJ2-3
cdr3_nt: TGCGCCAGCAGCTTGTTCGGGGGGGCAGATACGCAGTATTTT
cdr3_aa: CASSLFGGADTQYF

v_call: TRBV25-1
clone_size: -
d_call: TRBD2
j_call: TRBJ2-3
cdr3_nt: TGTGCCAGCAGTCCCCCTAGCGGGATCACAGATACGCAGTATTTT
cdr3_aa: CASSPPSGITDTQYF

v_call: TRBV11-3
clone_size: -
d_call: TRBD1
j_call: TRBJ2-2
cdr3_nt: TGTGCCAGCAGCCGGGACAGGGCTAACACCGGGGAGCTGTTTTTT
cdr3_aa: CASSRDRANTGELFF

v_call: TRBV14
clone_size: -
d_call: TRBD1
j_call: TRBJ2-7
cdr3_nt: TGTGCCAGCAGCCAACTCGGACAGGGGGTTTCCTACGAGCAGTACTTC
cdr3_aa: CASSQLGQGVSYEQYF

v_call: TRBV6-5
clone_size: -
d_call: -
j_call: TRBJ2-1
cdr3_nt: TGTGCCAGCAGGAGGGATTTGTCCTCCTACAATGAGCAGTTCTTC
cdr3_aa: CASRRDLSSYNEQFF

v_call: TRBV2
clone_size: once
d_call: TRBD2
j_call: TRBJ2-6
cdr3_nt: TGTGCCAGCACTATGACGGGAGGAAGATCTGGGGCCAACGTCCTGACTTTC
cdr3_aa: CASTMTGGRSGANVLTF

v_call: TRBV5-1
clone_size: -
d_call: TRBD2
j_call: TRBJ2-3
cdr3_nt: TGCGCCAGCAATTCCGGGACTAGCGGCACAGATACGCAGTATTTT
cdr3_aa: CASNSGTSGTDTQYF